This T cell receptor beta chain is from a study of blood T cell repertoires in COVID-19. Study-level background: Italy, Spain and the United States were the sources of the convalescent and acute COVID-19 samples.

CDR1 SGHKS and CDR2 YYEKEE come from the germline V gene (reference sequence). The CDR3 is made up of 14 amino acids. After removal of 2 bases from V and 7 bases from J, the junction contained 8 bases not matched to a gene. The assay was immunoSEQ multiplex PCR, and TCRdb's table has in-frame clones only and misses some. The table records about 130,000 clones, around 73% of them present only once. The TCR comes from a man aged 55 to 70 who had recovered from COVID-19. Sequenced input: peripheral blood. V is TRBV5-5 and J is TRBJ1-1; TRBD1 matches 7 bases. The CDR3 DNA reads TGTGCCAGCAGCTTAACCACAGGGGTCGGTGAAGCTTTCTTT. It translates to CASSLTTGVGEAFF.